This TCR beta chain is from a study of shared clonotypes between healthy human individuals. Broader study findings: Investigators expected sequencing depth to affect clonotype sharing among donors.

Only in-frame clones appear in the TCRdb table, and some are missing; sequencing was by immunoSEQ multiplex PCR. The data show about 2,100,000 clones, with about 93% seen just once and under 2% held by the top ten. This CDR3 spans 15 amino acids. Germline CDR1 LNHNV, CDR2 YYDKDF (reference sequence). The J segment lost 5 bases and the V segment lost 8 bases, leaving 14 bases of the junction unmatched. To note about this clone: Its target is unknown.

Naive CD8 cells were CD45RO-negative, positively selected for CCR7, excluding terminally differentiated effector memory CD45RA+ cells. Sample: naive CD8+ T cells from PBMCs. This chain uses TRBV15 with TRBJ2-7; 8 bases are shared with TRBD2. This clonotype originated in a young man in good health. Some clones in this sample may be carry-over from other donors' samples. CDR3 nucleotides: TGTGCCACCCGAACCGGGAGGGCCTTTCCCCACGAGCAGTACTTC. It encodes CATRTGRAFPHEQYF.